The entry below describes one T cell receptor (beta chain). Its antigen is not identified. Use of 60 Vbeta and 13 Jbeta primers characterized the PCR. Profiling relied on immunoSEQ multiplex PCR, and the TCRdb table lists in-frame clones only, not all of them. The table lists over 100,000 clones. These data originate in a study of cytomegalovirus exposure and HLA in healthy donors. Regarding the study as a whole: A later analysis found TCR association rates differed by HLA locus, highest for DRB1 and lowest for HLA-C.

Losses at the gene ends were 5 bases for V and 5 bases for J; bases not matched to a gene: 14. This CDR3 has 17 amino acids. CDR1 is SEHNR, CDR2 FQNEAQ, per germline (reference sequence). The receptor was derived from a middle-aged woman in good health and CMV-seropositive. Sequencing was carried out using PBMCs. The rearrangement joins TRBV7-9 to TRBJ2-1, with 8 bases lining up with TRBD2. This CDR3 is CASSRIVGGRINNEQFF. For the CDR3, the DNA is TGTGCCAGCAGCCGAATTGTGGGCGGGAGGATAAACAATGAGCAGTTCTTC.